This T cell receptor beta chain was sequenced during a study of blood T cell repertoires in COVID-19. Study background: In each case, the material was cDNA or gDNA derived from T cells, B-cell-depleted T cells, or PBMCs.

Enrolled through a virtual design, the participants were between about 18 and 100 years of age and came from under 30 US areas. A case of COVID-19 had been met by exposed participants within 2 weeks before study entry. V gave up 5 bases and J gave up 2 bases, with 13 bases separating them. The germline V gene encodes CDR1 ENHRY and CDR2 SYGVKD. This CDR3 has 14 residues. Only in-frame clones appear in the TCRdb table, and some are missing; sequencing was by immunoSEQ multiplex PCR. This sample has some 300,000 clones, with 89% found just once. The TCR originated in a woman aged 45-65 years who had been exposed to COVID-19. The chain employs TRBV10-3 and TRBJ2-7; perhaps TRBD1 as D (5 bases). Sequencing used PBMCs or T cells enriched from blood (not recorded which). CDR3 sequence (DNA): TGTGCCATCAGTTCCTCGTCAGGGACCTACGAGCAGTACTTC. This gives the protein CAISSSSGTYEQYF.